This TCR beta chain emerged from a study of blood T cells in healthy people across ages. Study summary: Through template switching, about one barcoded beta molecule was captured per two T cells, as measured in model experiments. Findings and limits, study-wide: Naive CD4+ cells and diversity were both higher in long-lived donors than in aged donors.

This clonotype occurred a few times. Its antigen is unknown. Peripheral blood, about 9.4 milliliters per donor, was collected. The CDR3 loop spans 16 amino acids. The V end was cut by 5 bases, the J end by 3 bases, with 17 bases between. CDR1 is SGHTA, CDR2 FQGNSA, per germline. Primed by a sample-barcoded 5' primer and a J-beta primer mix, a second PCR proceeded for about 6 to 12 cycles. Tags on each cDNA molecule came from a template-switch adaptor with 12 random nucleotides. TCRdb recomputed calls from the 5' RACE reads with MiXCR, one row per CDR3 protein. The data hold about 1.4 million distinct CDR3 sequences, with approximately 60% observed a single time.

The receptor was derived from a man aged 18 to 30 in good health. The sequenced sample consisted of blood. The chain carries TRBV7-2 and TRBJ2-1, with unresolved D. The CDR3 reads CASSPTTLLGYNEQFF. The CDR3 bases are TGTGCCAGCAGCCCTACGACCCTACTGGGCTACAATGAGCAGTTCTTC. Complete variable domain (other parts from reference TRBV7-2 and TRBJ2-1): GAGVSQSPSNKVTEKGKDVELRCDPISGHTALYWYRQSLGQGLEFLIYFQGNSAPDKSGLPSDRFSAERTGGSVSTLTIQRTQQEDSAVYLCASSPTTLLGYNEQFFGPGTRLTVL.